This TCR beta chain was sequenced in a study of T-cell memory formation after mild COVID-19 (dated by TCRdb to the early 2020s). Study-wide context: Most TCR sequence clusters were specific to one of the two donors. T-cell clones expanding and contracting after mild COVID-19 in a couple of donors were tracked by longitudinal TCRalpha and TCRbeta repertoire sequencing. Two young, previously healthy adult volunteers made up the cohort, one male and one female.

Taken from cysteine to phenylalanine, the CDR3 has 13 residues. The sequence is cut down to CDR3 DNA, 39 bases in frame from base 1. V was cut back by 0 bases and J by 9 bases, leaving a gap of 9 bases between them. CDR1 LGHNA and CDR2 YNFKEQ were looked up in the germline V gene. Sequencing relied on an Illumina NovaSeq 6000. TCRalpha and TCRbeta cDNA libraries were built by 5'RACE with constant-segment primers, adding sample barcodes and unique molecular identifiers. RNA was extracted from every sample with Trizol reagent. Libraries were amplified in two PCR steps, with a second sample barcode and Illumina TruSeq adapters added in the second step. Libraries were sequenced on an Illumina NovaSeq with 2 x 150 bp paired-end reads. In the authors' own workflow: Reads were demultiplexed and collapsed into UMI-guided consensus sequences with migec v1.2.7. Using mixcr v2.1.11, UMI consensuses were aligned to TRA and TRB V and J templates and then assembled into clonotypes. A clonotype was counted as expanded or contracted only if both edgeR and NoisET called the change significant, with noise models trained on biological replicates. For edgeR calls, the thresholds were a false discovery rate-adjusted p below 0.01 and a log2 fold-change of 1. As an exploratory analysis of dynamics, max-normalized trajectories of the 1000 most abundant clonotypes were examined with PCA combined with hierarchical clustering. Separately sequenced CD4+ and CD8+ repertoires were used to assign a CD4 or CD8 phenotype to each responding clone. TCRdb trimmed public reads at Q25 via fastp, called clones via MiXCR and kept in-frame beta chains. Rows with a matching CDR3 protein are joined into one entry that keeps the most common DNA and genes. The V and J calls were determined by TCRdb, not by the authors. This sample is represented by hundreds of thousands of distinct CDR3 sequences; approximately 7.6% of them were singletons. The ten largest make up 22% of the sample.

PBMCs were isolated by Ficoll-Paque density gradient centrifugation. What the research found in general, with its limitations: The study covered only two mild cases, and larger cohorts including severe cases with pre-infection samples were considered necessary. Contracting CD4+ clones appeared mostly in the CM and EM memory subsets, whereas CD8+ clones were enriched in EMRA. From day 15 to 85, contracting clones showed balanced CD4/CD8 phenotypes, whereas a second wave of clones that expanded from day 15 to 37 leaned towards CD4+. Whether the second-wave clones peaking on day 37 were SARS-CoV-2 specific was not confirmed. Some responding clones were detected in pre-infection memory, suggesting pre-existing cross-reactive memory T cells joined the SARS-CoV-2 response.

This clonotype occurred many times. The target of this receptor is not known. No qualities accompany the bases; no much larger clone lies one base away. This receptor was identified in a man in his late teens or twenties who had mild COVID-19 (a few samples of this study predate the infection). The sample titles of this study are shuffled in the database, so cell type and time point are left out; the donor was told from shared clones. Sequenced sample: PBMCs or a T cell subset sorted from them (not recorded which). The chain joins TRBV4-2 to TRBJ2-1; the D gene could be TRBD1 or TRBD2, each one agreeing over 5 bases. The sequenced DNA: TGTGCCAGCAGCCAAGAACCAGGGAGTGAGCAGTTCTTC. It codes for CASSQEPGSEQFF.